These T cell receptor beta chains were read from a single sample in a study of cytomegalovirus exposure and HLA in healthy donors. TCRdb keeps only in-frame clones here, not all; method: immunoSEQ multiplex PCR. The repertoire includes roughly 150,000 clones, around 79% of them detected once, and around 6.2% sits in the top ten. Sequencing input: PBMCs. The receptors originated from a man aged 25-45 years in good health and CMV-seropositive. Each CDR3 is given with its conserved first and last residue. D genes are given only for firm matches. Rows may omit the clone size; those that give it use once, few, many or a size class.

size	V	J	D	CDR3	DNA
NA	TRBV6-1	TRBJ1-1	TRBD1	CASSVLQGANEDTEAFF	TGTGCCAGCAGTGTTTTGCAGGGGGCGAATGAGGACACTGAAGCTTTCTTT
NA	TRBV7-9	TRBJ1-4	NA	CASTFLEAAGDEKLFF	TGTGCCAGCACCTTCCTAGAGGCGGCAGGGGACGAAAAACTGTTTTTT
NA	TRBV7-2	TRBJ2-1	TRBD2	CASSPGLAGASSSYNEQFF	TGTGCCAGCAGCCCAGGACTAGCGGGGGCCTCGAGCTCCTACAATGAGCAGTTCTTC
NA	TRBV10-2	TRBJ2-7	TRBD1	CASSVIGQGGYEQYF	TGCGCCAGCAGTGTGATTGGACAGGGGGGCTACGAGCAGTACTTC
few	TRBV28	TRBJ2-7	NA	CASTDMGGAYEQYF	TGTGCCAGCACCGACATGGGGGGAGCCTACGAGCAGTACTTC
NA	TRBV27	TRBJ2-4	TRBD2	CASSLRGREGIQYF	TGTGCCAGCAGTTTGCGTGGCAGGGAGGGCATTCAGTACTTC
NA	TRBV28	TRBJ2-5	TRBD2	CASSTPGGEVEQYF	TGTGCCAGCAGTACCCCCGGGGGGGAGGTTGAGCAGTACTTC
NA	TRBV6-5	TRBJ1-2	NA	CASSTITGFYGYTF	TGTGCCAGCAGTACCATTACAGGATTCTATGGCTACACCTTC
NA	TRBV5-1	TRBJ2-7	NA	CASSSQAYEQYF	TGCGCCAGCAGCTCCCAAGCTTACGAGCAGTACTTC
NA	TRBV4-1	TRBJ2-3	TRBD2	CASSQDRGTSGDYF	TGCGCCAGCAGCCAAGATCGGGGGACTAGCGGTGACTATTTT
NA	TRBV5-6	TRBJ1-1	TRBD1	CASSWDRGNTEAFF	TGTGCCAGCAGCTGGGACAGGGGAAACACTGAAGCTTTCTTT
NA	TRBV19	TRBJ2-3	TRBD2	CASNVAGGLDTQYF	TGTGCCAGTAACGTAGCGGGAGGGTTAGATACGCAGTATTTT
few	TRBV29-1	TRBJ1-2	NA	CSVEVGAARGYTF	TGCAGCGTTGAAGTGGGGGCAGCGCGTGGCTACACCTTC
NA	TRBV11-2	TRBJ2-1	NA	CASSSWTSSHYNEQFF	TGTGCCAGCAGTTCCTGGACATCAAGCCACTACAATGAGCAGTTCTTC
NA	TRBV28	TRBJ2-7	NA	CASRNTGVHEQYF	TGTGCCAGCAGAAATACGGGAGTGCACGAGCAGTACTTC
NA	TRBV11-2	TRBJ2-1	TRBD1	CASSLLYSGTGYNEQFF	TGTGCCAGCAGCCTCTTATACTCCGGGACAGGGTACAATGAGCAGTTCTTC
few	TRBV7-9	TRBJ2-7	NA	CASSSRSYEQYF	TGTGCCAGCAGCTCCAGGTCCTACGAGCAGTACTTC
NA	TRBV27	TRBJ2-7	TRBD1	CASSLSGTGPIGQYF	TGTGCCAGCAGTCTTTCCGGGACAGGGCCCATCGGGCAGTACTTC
few	TRBV30	TRBJ1-2	TRBD1	CAWSPTGAAGYTF	TGTGCCTGGAGCCCTACAGGGGCCGCTGGCTACACCTTC
NA	TRBV29-1	TRBJ1-1	NA	CSATLGTEAFF	TGCAGTGCTACTCTTGGCACTGAAGCTTTCTTT
NA	TRBV11-2	TRBJ1-6	NA	CASSLEQGNSPLHF	TGTGCCAGCAGCTTAGAACAGGGAAATTCACCCCTCCACTTT
NA	TRBV7-2	TRBJ2-1	TRBD1	CASSLWVELTGISYNEQFF	TGTGCCAGCAGCTTATGGGTCGAACTGACAGGGATCTCCTACAATGAGCAGTTCTTC
NA	TRBV27	TRBJ1-4	TRBD1	CASSLGQGAYSGEKLFF	TGTGCCAGCAGCCTCGGACAGGGGGCGTATAGTGGTGAAAAACTGTTTTTT
NA	TRBV6-5	TRBJ2-2	NA	CASSLRGHPGELFF	TGTGCCAGCAGTCTCAGGGGCCATCCCGGGGAGCTGTTTTTT
NA	TRBV6-1	TRBJ1-6	NA	CASSGSGGISPLHF	TGTGCCAGCAGTGGATCCGGGGGGATTTCACCCCTCCACTTT
NA	TRBV9	TRBJ1-3	NA	CASSPGVDGNTIYF	TGTGCCAGCAGCCCCGGAGTCGATGGAAACACCATATATTTT
few	TRBV7-9	TRBJ2-4	NA	CASSLPSGELAKNIQYF	TGTGCCAGCAGCTTACCCTCGGGAGAGCTAGCCAAAAACATTCAGTACTTC
NA	TRBV5-1	TRBJ2-1	NA	CASSSGWEYNEQFF	TGCGCCAGCAGCTCCGGTTGGGAGTACAATGAGCAGTTCTTC
few	TRBV7-9	TRBJ1-2	TRBD1	CSSSLPGGAAYGYTF	TGTTCCAGCAGCTTGCCAGGGGGCGCGGCCTATGGCTACACCTTC
NA	TRBV18	TRBJ1-1	NA	CASSEGRAEAFF	TGTGCCAGCTCAGAGGGAAGGGCTGAAGCTTTCTTT
NA	TRBV6-1	TRBJ2-1	TRBD2	CASSESRGGSYNEQFF	TGTGCCAGCAGTGAATCCCGGGGGGGTTCCTACAATGAGCAGTTCTTC
NA	TRBV21-1	TRBJ2-1	NA	CASSAKGQVSSYNEQFF	TGTGCCAGCAGCGCCAAAGGACAGGTTAGCTCCTACAATGAGCAGTTCTTC
NA	TRBV27	TRBJ2-3	NA	CASGLGARPDTQYF	TGTGCCAGCGGGTTAGGTGCGAGGCCAGATACGCAGTATTTT
once	TRBV5-1	TRBJ1-1	NA	CASRREAPDTEAFF	TGCGCCAGCCGCAGGGAGGCCCCGGACACTGAAGCTTTCTTT
NA	TRBV14	TRBJ1-4	NA	CASSQNPTWDMDEKLFF	TGTGCCAGCAGCCAAAACCCCACTTGGGACATGGATGAAAAACTGTTTTTT
once	TRBV5-1	TRBJ2-3	TRBD2	CASAGGRAPDTQYF	TGCGCCAGCGCTGGGGGGAGGGCCCCAGATACGCAGTATTTT
NA	TRBV12-5	TRBJ1-2	NA	CASGFGGLSGPDGYGYTF	TGTGCTAGTGGTTTCGGGGGGCTATCGGGGCCGGACGGCTATGGCTACACCTTC
NA	TRBV6-4	TRBJ1-2	NA	CASSDSGTPYGYTF	TGTGCCAGCAGTGACTCGGGGACACCCTATGGCTACACCTTC
NA	TRBV6-5	TRBJ2-7	NA	CASSYSTGEQYF	TGTGCCAGCAGTTACTCGACGGGCGAGCAGTACTTC
NA	TRBV7-2	TRBJ1-1	NA	CASSLEWGGDTEAFF	TGTGCCAGCAGCTTAGAGTGGGGGGGGGACACTGAAGCTTTCTTT
NA	TRBV28	TRBJ1-1	TRBD1	CASSSEPGTGLKAFF	TGTGCCAGCAGTTCAGAACCCGGGACAGGGCTTAAAGCTTTCTTT
NA	TRBV5-1	TRBJ2-7	TRBD2	CASSLEAAGGSSYEQYF	TGCGCCAGCAGCTTGGAAGCTGCGGGAGGAAGCTCCTACGAGCAGTACTTC
NA	TRBV2	TRBJ2-2	NA	CASSASRATGELFF	TGTGCCAGCAGTGCCAGCAGGGCCACCGGGGAGCTGTTTTTT
once	TRBV27	TRBJ2-7	NA	CASSLSPLTLSGEQYF	TGTGCCAGCAGTTTATCGCCACTAACGTTATCTGGCGAGCAGTACTTC
NA	TRBV18	TRBJ2-3	TRBD2	CASSPGGGADTQYF	TGTGCCAGCTCACCAGGCGGGGGGGCCGATACGCAGTATTTT
NA	TRBV5-1	TRBJ1-4	TRBD1	CASSRQGQEKLFF	TGCGCCAGCAGCCGACAGGGGCAGGAAAAACTGTTTTTT
NA	TRBV19	TRBJ2-1	NA	CASTDGDSWNEQFF	TGTGCCAGTACCGACGGCGACAGCTGGAATGAGCAGTTCTTC
NA	TRBV7-2	TRBJ2-3	TRBD1	CASSFPVGTGGAADTQYF	TGTGCCAGCAGCTTCCCCGTGGGGACAGGGGGCGCCGCAGATACGCAGTATTTT
NA	TRBV7-2	TRBJ2-3	TRBD2	CASSLQYSGGPSAKYF	TGTGCCAGCAGCTTACAATATTCGGGGGGGCCCTCGGCGAAGTATTTT
NA	TRBV11-2	TRBJ2-3	TRBD2	CASSLFRGVGDTQYF	TGTGCCAGCAGCTTATTCCGGGGGGTGGGAGATACGCAGTATTTT
few	TRBV11-2	TRBJ1-2	NA	CASSLTMGGRYTF	TGTGCCAGCAGCTTAACGATGGGGGGTCGCTACACCTTC